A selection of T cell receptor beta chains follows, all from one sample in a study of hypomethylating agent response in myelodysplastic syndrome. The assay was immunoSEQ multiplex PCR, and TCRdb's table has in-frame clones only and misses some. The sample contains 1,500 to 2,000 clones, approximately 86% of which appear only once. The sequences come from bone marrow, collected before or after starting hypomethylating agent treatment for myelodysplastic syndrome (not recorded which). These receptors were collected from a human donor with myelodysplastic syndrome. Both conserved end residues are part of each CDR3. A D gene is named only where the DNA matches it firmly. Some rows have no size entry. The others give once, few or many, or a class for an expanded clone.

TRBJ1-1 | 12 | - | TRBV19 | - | CASSIEGRGAFF | TGTGCCAGTAGTATTGAGGGGCGCGGCGCTTTCTTT
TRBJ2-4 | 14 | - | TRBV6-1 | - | CASSAAPDRDIQYF | TGTGCCAGCAGTGCGGCCCCCGATCGGGACATTCAGTACTTC
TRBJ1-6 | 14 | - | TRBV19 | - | CASSLAGVDSPLHF | TGTGCCAGTAGTCTGGCAGGGGTCGATTCACCCCTCCACTTT
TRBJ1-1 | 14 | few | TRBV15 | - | CATSRGAQATEAFF | TGTGCCACCAGCAGAGGGGCACAGGCCACTGAAGCTTTCTTT
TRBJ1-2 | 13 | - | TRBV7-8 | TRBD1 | CASSLGQAIGYTF | TGTGCCAGCAGCTTGGGACAGGCAATTGGCTACACCTTC
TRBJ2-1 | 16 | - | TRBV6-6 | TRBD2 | CASSYDLAGGDNEQFF | TGTGCCAGCAGTTACGATCTAGCGGGAGGTGACAATGAGCAGTTCTTC
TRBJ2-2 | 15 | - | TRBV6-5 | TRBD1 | CASSYSTTGSGELFF | TGTGCCAGCAGTTACTCGACGACAGGGTCCGGGGAGCTGTTTTTT
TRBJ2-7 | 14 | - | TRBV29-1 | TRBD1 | CSAGMGTGGYEQYF | TGCAGCGCCGGAATGGGGACAGGGGGCTACGAGCAGTACTTC
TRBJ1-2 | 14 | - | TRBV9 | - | CASSGRGFNYGYTF | TGTGCCAGCAGCGGAAGGGGGTTTAACTATGGCTACACCTTC
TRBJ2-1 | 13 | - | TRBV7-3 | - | CASSFGGANEQFF | TGTGCCAGCAGCTTTGGGGGAGCTAATGAGCAGTTCTTC
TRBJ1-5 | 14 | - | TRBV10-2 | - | CASHNGDSNQPQHF | TGCGCGAGCCACAACGGGGATAGCAATCAGCCCCAGCATTTT
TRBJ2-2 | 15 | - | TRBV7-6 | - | CASSLVQGFTGELFF | TGTGCCAGCAGCTTAGTTCAGGGCTTCACCGGGGAGCTGTTTTTT
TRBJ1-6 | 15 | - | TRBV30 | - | CAWRSPSSYNSPLHF | TGTGCCTGGAGGTCACCGAGCTCCTATAATTCACCCCTCCACTTT
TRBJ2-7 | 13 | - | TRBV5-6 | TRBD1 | CASGLQGADEQYF | TGTGCCAGCGGGCTACAGGGGGCCGACGAGCAGTACTTC
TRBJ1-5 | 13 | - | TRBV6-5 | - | CVSSYSMRQPQHF | TGTGTCAGCAGTTACTCGATGCGGCAGCCCCAGCATTTT
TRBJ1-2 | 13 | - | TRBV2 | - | CASSDRGNYGYTF | TGTGCCAGCAGTGACAGGGGAAACTATGGCTACACCTTC
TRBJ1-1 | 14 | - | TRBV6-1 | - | CASSVQGENTEAFF | TGTGCCAGCAGTGTGCAGGGTGAGAACACTGAAGCTTTCTTT
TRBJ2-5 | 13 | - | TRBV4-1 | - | CASSQGGLETQYF | TGCGCCAGCAGCCAAGGCGGATTGGAGACCCAGTACTTC
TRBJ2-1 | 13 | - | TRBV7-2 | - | CASSLEARYEQFF | TGTGCCAGCAGCTTAGAGGCCAGGTATGAGCAGTTCTTC
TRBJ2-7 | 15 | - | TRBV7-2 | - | CASSPEAGAAYEQYF | TGTGCCAGCAGTCCAGAGGCAGGGGCCGCCTACGAGCAGTACTTC
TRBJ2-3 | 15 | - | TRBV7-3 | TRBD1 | CASSPDRGRADTQYF | TGTGCCAGCAGCCCGGACAGGGGCAGGGCAGATACGCAGTATTTT
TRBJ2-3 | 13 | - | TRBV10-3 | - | CAIRGEVADTQYF | TGTGCCATCAGAGGCGAGGTCGCAGATACGCAGTATTTT
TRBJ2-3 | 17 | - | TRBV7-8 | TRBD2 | CASSPRGGYGGTDTQYF | TGTGCCAGCAGCCCACGGGGGGGGTACGGGGGCACAGATACGCAGTATTTT
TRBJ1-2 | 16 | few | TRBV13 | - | CASSLGLKTGISGYTF | TGTGCCAGCAGCTTAGGCCTAAAAACAGGGATCTCTGGCTACACCTTC
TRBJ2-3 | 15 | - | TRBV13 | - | CASSHLQGGTDTQYF | TGTGCCAGCAGCCACCTCCAAGGGGGCACAGATACGCAGTATTTT
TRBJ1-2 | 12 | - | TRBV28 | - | CASSRTAYGYTF | TGTGCCAGCAGTAGGACGGCCTATGGCTACACCTTC
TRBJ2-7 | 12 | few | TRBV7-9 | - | CASSLGSYEQYF | TGTGCCAGCAGCCTGGGTTCCTACGAGCAGTACTTC
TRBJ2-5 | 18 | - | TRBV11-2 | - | CASSLDVVRVGRLETQYF | TGTGCCAGCAGCTTAGATGTCGTGAGGGTCGGTCGGTTAGAGACCCAGTACTTC
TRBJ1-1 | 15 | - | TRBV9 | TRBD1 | CASSPPDRMNTEAFF | TGTGCCAGCAGCCCCCCGGACAGGATGAACACTGAAGCTTTCTTT
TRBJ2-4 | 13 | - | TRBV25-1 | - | CASAGRAKNIQYF | TGTGCCAGCGCCGGCAGGGCCAAAAACATTCAGTACTTC
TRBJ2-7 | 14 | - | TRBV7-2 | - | CASSLRGHSYEQYF | TGTGCCAGCAGCTTACGAGGACACTCCTACGAGCAGTACTTC
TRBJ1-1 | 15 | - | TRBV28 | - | CASSLRDLENTEAFF | TGTGCCAGCAGTTTAAGGGATCTTGAGAACACTGAAGCTTTCTTT
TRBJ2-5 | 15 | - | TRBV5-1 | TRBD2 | CASSPTPGGLETQYF | TGCGCCAGCAGTCCCACCCCGGGAGGGTTGGAGACCCAGTACTTC
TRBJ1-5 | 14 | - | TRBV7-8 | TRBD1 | CASSKGTGVQPQHF | TGTGCCAGCAGCAAAGGGACAGGGGTTCAGCCCCAGCATTTT
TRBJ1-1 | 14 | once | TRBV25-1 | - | CASSEPSADSKAFF | TGTGCCAGCAGTGAGCCGTCGGCAGACAGCAAAGCTTTCTTT
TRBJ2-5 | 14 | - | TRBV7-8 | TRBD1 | CASSSPGGRETQYF | TGTGCCAGCAGCTCCCCAGGGGGTAGGGAGACCCAGTACTTC
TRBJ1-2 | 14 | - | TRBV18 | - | CASSPNTPIYGYTF | TGTGCCAGCTCACCAAACACCCCCATTTATGGCTACACCTTC
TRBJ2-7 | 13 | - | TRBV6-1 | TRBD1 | CATGTGGGYEQYF | TGTGCCACCGGGACAGGGGGCGGGTACGAGCAGTACTTC
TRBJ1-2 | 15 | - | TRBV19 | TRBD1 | CASSTRQGTNYGYTF | TGTGCCAGTAGTACCCGACAGGGAACCAACTATGGCTACACCTTC
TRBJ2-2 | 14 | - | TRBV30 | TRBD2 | CAWQIAGATGELFF | TGTGCCTGGCAAATAGCGGGAGCGACCGGGGAGCTGTTTTTT
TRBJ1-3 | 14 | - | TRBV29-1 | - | CSVEVSNPGNTIYF | TGCAGCGTTGAGGTGTCGAACCCTGGAAACACCATATATTTT
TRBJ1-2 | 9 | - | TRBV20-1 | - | CSASYGYTF | TGCAGTGCTTCATATGGCTACACCTTC
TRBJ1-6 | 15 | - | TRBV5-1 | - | CASSLDTAPNSPLHF | TGCGCCAGCAGCTTGGACACTGCCCCAAATTCACCCCTCCACTTT
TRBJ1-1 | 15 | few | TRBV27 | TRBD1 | CASTPDRGLGTEAFF | TGTGCCAGCACCCCGGACAGGGGGCTGGGGACTGAAGCTTTCTTT
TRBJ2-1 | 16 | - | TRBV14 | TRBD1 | CASSLGQGPLYNEQFF | TGTGCCAGCAGCCTAGGACAGGGTCCCCTCTACAATGAGCAGTTCTTC
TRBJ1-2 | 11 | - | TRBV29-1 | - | CSVTDNYGYTF | TGCAGCGTAACAGATAACTATGGCTACACCTTC
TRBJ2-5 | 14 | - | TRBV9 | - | CASSTSPGKETQYF | TGTGCCAGCAGCACAAGCCCAGGAAAAGAGACCCAGTACTTC
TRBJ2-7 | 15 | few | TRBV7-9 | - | CASSPSSTEIYEQYF | TGTGCCAGCAGCCCCTCCTCGACGGAAATCTACGAGCAGTACTTC
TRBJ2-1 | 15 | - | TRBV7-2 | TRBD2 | CASSLDGTRTFEQFF | TGTGCCAGCAGCTTAGATGGGACTAGGACCTTTGAGCAGTTCTTC
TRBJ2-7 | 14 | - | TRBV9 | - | CASSILGVGYEQYF | TGTGCCAGCAGCATCCTAGGAGTGGGCTACGAGCAGTACTTC
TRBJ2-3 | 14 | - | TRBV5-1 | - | CASSPFSSTDTQYF | TGCGCCAGCAGCCCCTTTAGCAGCACAGATACGCAGTATTTT
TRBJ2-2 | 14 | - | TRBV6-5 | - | CASSQITGPGELFF | TGTGCCAGCAGTCAGATCACAGGGCCCGGGGAGCTGTTTTTT
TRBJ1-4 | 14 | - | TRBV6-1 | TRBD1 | CASSRTGVNEKLFF | TGTGCCAGCAGCAGGACAGGGGTTAATGAAAAACTGTTTTTT
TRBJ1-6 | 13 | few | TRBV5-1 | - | CASSSSGGSPLHF | TGCGCCAGCAGTTCCTCTGGTGGGTCACCCCTCCACTTT